The source of this T cell receptor (beta chain) is a study of response to subunit inactivated influenza vaccine. Study-level results: After each seasonal influenza vaccination, few new T cells are recruited, the authors suggested.

This clonotype was observed a few times. Its antigen remains unknown. MiXCR, run by TCRdb on the RT-PCR reads, gives a single entry per CDR3 protein. The sample includes about 520,000 distinct CDR3 sequences, 25% of them seen just once. The V and J ends lost 3 bases and 7 bases respectively, with 13 bases between them. The CDR3 totals 14 residues. J is TRBJ2-1 and V is TRBV12-3 or TRBV12-4; D ambiguous. The sample was CD4+ T cells sorted from PBMCs, taken 5 to 6 days after vaccination. The sequence was obtained from a man between 50 and 59 years old who received an inactivated influenza vaccine. The CDR3: CASSLIFMGNEQFF. The DNA of the CDR3 is TGTGCCAGCAGTTTGATTTTTATGGGGAATGAGCAGTTCTTC.